The T cell receptor beta chain described here comes from a study of cytomegalovirus exposure and HLA in healthy donors. Study information: Unique TCRs from HLA-typed donors, 80 million to 90 million of them, were held in an early data release. Study-wide points: A later analysis linked a missense variant in DCLRE1C to the trimming of TCR beta V and J genes. The study found most TCR sequences rare, yet found some public TCRs in many donors. It was reported that TCR beta sequences correctly inferred the HLA-A and HLA-B alleles for most subjects.

PCR used 60 Vbeta primers and 13 Jbeta primers. Data came from immunoSEQ multiplex PCR; TCRdb stores just in-frame clones and leaves some out. The table lists fewer than 200,000 clones, around three quarters of them singletons. V lost 4 bases and J lost 1, with 6 bases in between. CDR1 is ENHRY, CDR2 SYGVKD, per germline. This CDR3 spans 13 amino acids. In regard to this clone: Its antigen is undetermined.

This sequence originates from a woman in her thirties in good health and CMV-seronegative. The chain is built from TRBV10-3 and TRBJ2-3, with a possible D match to TRBD2 (6 bases). The sample was PBMCs. The CDR3 loop reads CAISGGGTDTQYF. The CDR3 DNA reads as TGTGCCATCAGTGGCGGGGGCACAGATACGCAGTATTTT.